This is a list of T cell receptor beta chains from one sample in a study of early T cells in non-severe SARS-CoV-2 infection. TCRdb reanalysed the 5' RACE reads using MiXCR and keeps one entry per CDR3 protein. The table has fewer than 55,000 distinct CDR3 sequences, 9.1% seen once. The sample was whole blood. Receptor source: an adult who was a healthcare worker with PCR-confirmed SARS-CoV-2 infection or an uninfected control (not recorded which). The CDR3 runs from the conserved cysteine through the conserved F or W. Each record gives: J gene, V gene, clone size, D gene, CDR3 DNA, CDR3 protein. The D gene is left open where the match is weak. Rows may omit the clone size; those that give it use once, few, many or a size class.

j_call: TRBJ1-4; v_call: TRBV20-1; clone_size: many; d_call: TRBD1; cdr3_nt: TGCAGTGCTAGATCGGGACAGGGATTAACTAATGAAAAACTGTTTTTT; cdr3_aa: CSARSGQGLTNEKLFF
j_call: TRBJ2-1; v_call: TRBV5-1; clone_size: many; d_call: .; cdr3_nt: TGCGCCAGCAGGCAATTCCTCCCTCCGGAATACGAGCAGTTCTTC; cdr3_aa: CASRQFLPPEYEQFF
j_call: TRBJ1-5; v_call: TRBV7-9; clone_size: few; d_call: .; cdr3_nt: TGTGCCAGCAGCTTAGAAGGGCCCCGGCAGCCCCAGCATTTT; cdr3_aa: CASSLEGPRQPQHF
j_call: TRBJ2-1; v_call: TRBV7-9; clone_size: few; d_call: .; cdr3_nt: TGTGCCAGCAGCCCCCGGGGGAACTCCTACAATGAGCAGTTCTTC; cdr3_aa: CASSPRGNSYNEQFF
j_call: TRBJ2-3; v_call: TRBV29-1; clone_size: many; d_call: .; cdr3_nt: TGCAGCGTTACCGGGCCGACCGGAGATACGCAGTATTTT; cdr3_aa: CSVTGPTGDTQYF
j_call: TRBJ2-2; v_call: TRBV10-3; clone_size: many; d_call: .; cdr3_nt: TGTGCCATCACCCACGACAGGGAGGCCGGGGAGCTGTTTTTT; cdr3_aa: CAITHDREAGELFF
j_call: TRBJ2-3; v_call: TRBV4-1; clone_size: many; d_call: TRBD2; cdr3_nt: TGCGCCAGCAGCCAAGATCGGAGCGGGACTAGCACAGATACGCAGTATTTT; cdr3_aa: CASSQDRSGTSTDTQYF
j_call: TRBJ1-2; v_call: TRBV18; clone_size: .; d_call: TRBD1; cdr3_nt: TGTGCCAGCTCACCCTCCCGGGACAGCTATGGCTACACCTTC; cdr3_aa: CASSPSRDSYGYTF
j_call: TRBJ2-1; v_call: TRBV29-1; clone_size: many; d_call: TRBD2; cdr3_nt: TGCAGCGTTGAAGTCCTAGCGGGGGTATACAATGAGCAGTTCTTC; cdr3_aa: CSVEVLAGVYNEQFF
j_call: TRBJ2-3; v_call: TRBV24-1; clone_size: few; d_call: TRBD2; cdr3_nt: TGTGCCACCTCCCAGGCGGGACTAGCGGGATACACAGATACGCAGTATTTT; cdr3_aa: CATSQAGLAGYTDTQYF
j_call: TRBJ1-4; v_call: TRBV7-9; clone_size: .; d_call: TRBD1; cdr3_nt: TGTGCCAGCAGCTTAGGACAGGGGCGCGAAAAACTGTTTTTT; cdr3_aa: CASSLGQGREKLFF
j_call: TRBJ2-5; v_call: TRBV10-3; clone_size: many; d_call: TRBD2; cdr3_nt: TGTGCCGTCTCCAGACTAGCGGGAGGGATCGAGACCCAGTACTTC; cdr3_aa: CAVSRLAGGIETQYF
j_call: TRBJ2-4; v_call: TRBV5-8; clone_size: many; d_call: .; cdr3_nt: TGTGCCAGCAGCTTTAGGTTCGGGAAGGAAAACATTCAGTACTTC; cdr3_aa: CASSFRFGKENIQYF
j_call: TRBJ2-2; v_call: TRBV6-1; clone_size: .; d_call: .; cdr3_nt: TGTGTCAGCAGTGAGAATTCCGGGACACCAACCGGGGAGCTGTTTTTT; cdr3_aa: CVSSENSGTPTGELFF
j_call: TRBJ1-1; v_call: TRBV4-1; clone_size: many; d_call: .; cdr3_nt: TGCGCCAGCTTCCAGCCGGGGGGGAACACTGAAGCTTTCTTT; cdr3_aa: CASFQPGGNTEAFF
j_call: TRBJ2-1; v_call: TRBV6-1; clone_size: .; d_call: TRBD2; cdr3_nt: TGTGCCAGCACCCCGGGGAGCGGGGGGGCTCAGTTCCGTGAGCAGTTCTTC; cdr3_aa: CASTPGSGGAQFREQFF
j_call: TRBJ1-4; v_call: TRBV6-1; clone_size: many; d_call: .; cdr3_nt: TGTGCCAGCAGCCCAACAGGATGGGGCGAAAAACTGTTTTTT; cdr3_aa: CASSPTGWGEKLFF
j_call: TRBJ1-1; v_call: TRBV12-3/TRBV12-4; clone_size: many; d_call: .; cdr3_nt: TGTGCCAGCAGTTTGCGAAGAACTGAAGCTTTCTTT; cdr3_aa: CASSLRRTEAFF
j_call: TRBJ2-2; v_call: TRBV20-1; clone_size: many; d_call: TRBD2; cdr3_nt: TGCAGTACACTTAGGGCTAGCGGCGGGGAGCTGTTTTTT; cdr3_aa: CSTLRASGGELFF
j_call: TRBJ2-5; v_call: TRBV28; clone_size: few; d_call: .; cdr3_nt: TGTGCCAGCAGTTTACTCACAGGGAACCAAGAGACCCAGTACTTC; cdr3_aa: CASSLLTGNQETQYF
j_call: TRBJ2-7; v_call: TRBV7-9; clone_size: many; d_call: TRBD1; cdr3_nt: TGTGCCAGCAGCGAAGGGGACAGCTACGAGCAGTACTTC; cdr3_aa: CASSEGDSYEQYF
j_call: TRBJ2-1; v_call: TRBV29-1; clone_size: many; d_call: .; cdr3_nt: TGCAGCGTTCCCAGGGCAGGTTTCAATGAGCAGTTCTTC; cdr3_aa: CSVPRAGFNEQFF
j_call: TRBJ2-5; v_call: TRBV29-1; clone_size: few; d_call: .; cdr3_nt: TGCAGCGTTGTGCGGGACACCCAAGAGACCCAGTACTTC; cdr3_aa: CSVVRDTQETQYF
j_call: TRBJ2-2; v_call: TRBV12-3/TRBV12-4; clone_size: many; d_call: .; cdr3_nt: TGTGCCAGCAGTTTGGCCCCCGGGGAGCTTTTTTTT; cdr3_aa: CASSLAPGELFF
j_call: TRBJ2-1; v_call: TRBV20-1; clone_size: .; d_call: TRBD2; cdr3_nt: TGCAGTGCTAGAGACGGAGCGGGGGGGCCCCATGAGCAGTTCTTC; cdr3_aa: CSARDGAGGPHEQFF
j_call: TRBJ1-4; v_call: TRBV11-2; clone_size: many; d_call: .; cdr3_nt: TGTGCCAGCAGCCAGACCGGGACAAAATATGAAAAACTGTTTTTT; cdr3_aa: CASSQTGTKYEKLFF
j_call: TRBJ2-3; v_call: TRBV7-2; clone_size: many; d_call: TRBD2; cdr3_nt: TGTGCCAGCAGCCTGACTAGCGGGGAAGATACGCAGTATTTT; cdr3_aa: CASSLTSGEDTQYF
j_call: TRBJ2-1; v_call: TRBV24-1; clone_size: .; d_call: .; cdr3_nt: TGTGCCACCAGTGATTTGGAGGACGAGCAGTTCTTC; cdr3_aa: CATSDLEDEQFF
j_call: TRBJ2-7; v_call: TRBV20-1; clone_size: many; d_call: TRBD2; cdr3_nt: TGCAGTGCTCTTCTTAGCGGGAGCCGGACCCCCTACGAGCAGTACTTC; cdr3_aa: CSALLSGSRTPYEQYF
j_call: TRBJ1-3; v_call: TRBV20-1; clone_size: many; d_call: .; cdr3_nt: TGCAGTGCTAGAGGGGCCCAGGGAGAGCCCGGAAACACCATATATTTT; cdr3_aa: CSARGAQGEPGNTIYF
j_call: TRBJ1-1; v_call: TRBV29-1; clone_size: .; d_call: .; cdr3_nt: TGCAGCGTTGTGACGCAAGAGAGGACTGAAGCTTTCTTT; cdr3_aa: CSVVTQERTEAFF
j_call: TRBJ2-2; v_call: TRBV20-1; clone_size: many; d_call: TRBD2; cdr3_nt: TGCAGTGCTAGCCCCGGGACTAGCAACCGGGAGCTGTTTTTT; cdr3_aa: CSASPGTSNRELFF
j_call: TRBJ1-1; v_call: TRBV12-5; clone_size: many; d_call: .; cdr3_nt: TGTGCTAGTGGTCTCGGGACTTCGGAAGCTTTCTTT; cdr3_aa: CASGLGTSEAFF
j_call: TRBJ2-1; v_call: TRBV10-3; clone_size: .; d_call: TRBD2; cdr3_nt: TGTGCCATCAGCCCCATGACTAGCGGGGGTCACAATGAGCAGTTCTTC; cdr3_aa: CAISPMTSGGHNEQFF
j_call: TRBJ1-5; v_call: TRBV2; clone_size: many; d_call: .; cdr3_nt: TGTGCCAGCAGTTCGGACGGGTATAGCAATCAGCCCCAGCATTTT; cdr3_aa: CASSSDGYSNQPQHF
j_call: TRBJ2-7; v_call: TRBV3-1; clone_size: few; d_call: .; cdr3_nt: TGTGCCAGTAGCAAAACCTACGAGCAGTACTTC; cdr3_aa: CASSKTYEQYF
j_call: TRBJ1-1; v_call: TRBV6-1; clone_size: many; d_call: .; cdr3_nt: TGTGCCAGTTGCTGGGCCGGGGACACTGAAGCTTTCTTT; cdr3_aa: CASCWAGDTEAFF
j_call: TRBJ1-3; v_call: TRBV7-9; clone_size: .; d_call: .; cdr3_nt: TGTGCCAGCAGCTTAGGGGACATCCCTAAACTTGGAGGAAACACCATATATTTT; cdr3_aa: CASSLGDIPKLGGNTIYF
j_call: TRBJ2-7; v_call: TRBV20-1; clone_size: many; d_call: TRBD2; cdr3_nt: TGCAGTGCAATTTACCCTAGCGGGGGGGCCAACGAGCAGTACTTC; cdr3_aa: CSAIYPSGGANEQYF
j_call: TRBJ1-5; v_call: TRBV20-1; clone_size: many; d_call: .; cdr3_nt: TGCAGTGCTGGGTTGGGTTTGCGCAATCAGCCCCAGCATTTT; cdr3_aa: CSAGLGLRNQPQHF
j_call: TRBJ2-1; v_call: TRBV18; clone_size: many; d_call: TRBD2; cdr3_nt: TGTGCCAGCTCACCGTCAAGCGGGAGACTCAATGAGCAGTTCTTC; cdr3_aa: CASSPSSGRLNEQFF
j_call: TRBJ2-7; v_call: TRBV7-9; clone_size: many; d_call: TRBD1; cdr3_nt: TGTGCCAGCAGCTTAGCGGGGACAGGGCGGGCCTACGAGCAGTACTTC; cdr3_aa: CASSLAGTGRAYEQYF
j_call: TRBJ1-4; v_call: TRBV14; clone_size: many; d_call: TRBD1; cdr3_nt: TGTGCCAGCAGCCAGGGACAGCAAAATGAAAAACTGTTTTTT; cdr3_aa: CASSQGQQNEKLFF
j_call: TRBJ2-3; v_call: TRBV10-3; clone_size: few; d_call: TRBD2; cdr3_nt: TGTGCCATCAGTCCAGCGGGGAACACAGATACGCAGTATTTT; cdr3_aa: CAISPAGNTDTQYF
j_call: TRBJ1-5; v_call: TRBV2; clone_size: many; d_call: .; cdr3_nt: TGTGCCAGCAGTTTTTCGCGGGGAGATTATAGCAATCAGCCCCAGCATTTT; cdr3_aa: CASSFSRGDYSNQPQHF
j_call: TRBJ2-7; v_call: TRBV5-1; clone_size: many; d_call: TRBD1; cdr3_nt: TGCGCCAGCAGCTTGGATCCAGGGGGCCGCGAGCAGTACTTC; cdr3_aa: CASSLDPGGREQYF
j_call: TRBJ2-5; v_call: TRBV19; clone_size: few; d_call: .; cdr3_nt: TGTGCCAGTAGCCCTCTCCGAGGGTACCAAGAGACCCAGTACTTC; cdr3_aa: CASSPLRGYQETQYF
j_call: TRBJ1-2; v_call: TRBV27; clone_size: many; d_call: .; cdr3_nt: TGTGCCAGCAGCACCGGGGGAGGGCGTTCTCGTGGCTACACCTTC; cdr3_aa: CASSTGGGRSRGYTF
j_call: TRBJ2-6; v_call: TRBV7-2; clone_size: many; d_call: TRBD1; cdr3_nt: TGTGCCAGCAGCGGACGGACAGGCTCGATCCTGACTTTC; cdr3_aa: CASSGRTGSILTF
j_call: TRBJ2-5; v_call: TRBV6-2/TRBV6-3; clone_size: many; d_call: .; cdr3_nt: TGTGCCAGCAGCTCGGTGGGGGAGACCCAGTACTTC; cdr3_aa: CASSSVGETQYF
j_call: TRBJ2-7; v_call: TRBV7-2; clone_size: .; d_call: TRBD2; cdr3_nt: TGTGCCAGCGCTAGCAGCGGGAGCTCCTACGAGCAGTACTTC; cdr3_aa: CASASSGSSYEQYF
j_call: TRBJ1-1; v_call: TRBV6-1; clone_size: many; d_call: .; cdr3_nt: TGTGCCAGCCAGTCGGGGAGACGGACTGAAGCTTTCTTT; cdr3_aa: CASQSGRRTEAFF
j_call: TRBJ2-7; v_call: TRBV20-1; clone_size: few; d_call: TRBD1; cdr3_nt: TGCAGTGCTAGATTCACAGGGGGCGACCCCTACGAGCAGTACTTC; cdr3_aa: CSARFTGGDPYEQYF